This entry features one T cell receptor beta chain sequence. The target antigen is unknown. The V gene's germline CDR1 is SGHRS and CDR2 YFSETQ. V lost 4 bases and J lost 3, with 14 bases in between. The CDR3 is 15 residues long. The source of the sample is a study of a mutant IDH1 vaccine in newly diagnosed glioma. Whole-study results and caveats: Among top peripheral T cell clonotypes, changes seemed unrelated to pseudoprogression. Patients showed vaccine-induced immune responses at a rate of 93.3%.

Libraries were prepared by immunoSEQ multiplex PCR; TCRdb keeps only in-frame clonotypes and omits some of them. The table includes about 66,000 clones, roughly 85% detected once. Time point denoted: baseline, week 1 (first vaccination visit). The treatment is: pre-vaccination baseline after standard-of-care therapy. The sequencing used PBMCs, collected from a glioma patient treated with radiotherapy, temozolomide or both. The chain recombines TRBV5-1 with TRBJ2-1, with D possibly matching TRBD1 (7 bases). This receptor was taken from a man under 40 with glioma. The CDR3 here is CASSAGQPLYNEQFF. The CDR3 DNA follows: TGCGCCAGCAGCGCGGGACAGCCACTCTACAATGAGCAGTTCTTC.